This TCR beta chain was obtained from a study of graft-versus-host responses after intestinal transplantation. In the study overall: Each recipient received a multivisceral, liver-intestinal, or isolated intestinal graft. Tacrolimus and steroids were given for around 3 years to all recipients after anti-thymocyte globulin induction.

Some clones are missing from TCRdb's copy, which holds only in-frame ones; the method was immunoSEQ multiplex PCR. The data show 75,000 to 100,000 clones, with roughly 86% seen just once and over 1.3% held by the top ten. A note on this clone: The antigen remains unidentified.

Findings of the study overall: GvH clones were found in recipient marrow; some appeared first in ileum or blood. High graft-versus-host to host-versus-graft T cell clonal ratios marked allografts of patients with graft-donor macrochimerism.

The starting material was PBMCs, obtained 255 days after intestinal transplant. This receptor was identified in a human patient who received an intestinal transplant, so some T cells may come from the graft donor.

The chain's CDR3 is CASSEAPGRDTQYF. CDR3 sequence (DNA): TGTGCCAGCAGTGAAGCCCCCGGGAGAGATACGCAGTATTTT. The chain recombines TRBV6-1 with TRBJ2-3; tentative D call: TRBD2 (6 bases). The V gene's germline CDR1 is MNHNS and CDR2 SASEGT. V lost 0 bases and J 5 bases, leaving 9 bases between the germline ends. This CDR3 contains 14 residues.